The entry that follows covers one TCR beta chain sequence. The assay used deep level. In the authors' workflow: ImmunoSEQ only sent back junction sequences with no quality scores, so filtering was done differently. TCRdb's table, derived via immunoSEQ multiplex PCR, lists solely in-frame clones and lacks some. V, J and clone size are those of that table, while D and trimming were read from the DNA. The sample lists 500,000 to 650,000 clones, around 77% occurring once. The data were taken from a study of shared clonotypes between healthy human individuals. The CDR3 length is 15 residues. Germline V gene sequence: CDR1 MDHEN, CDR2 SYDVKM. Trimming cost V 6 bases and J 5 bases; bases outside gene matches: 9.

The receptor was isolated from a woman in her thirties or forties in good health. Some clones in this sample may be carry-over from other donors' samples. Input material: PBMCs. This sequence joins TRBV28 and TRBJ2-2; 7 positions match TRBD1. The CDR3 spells CASSLNRGRTGELFF. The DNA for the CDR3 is TGTGCCAGCAGCCTAAACAGGGGTCGGACCGGGGAGCTGTTTTTT.